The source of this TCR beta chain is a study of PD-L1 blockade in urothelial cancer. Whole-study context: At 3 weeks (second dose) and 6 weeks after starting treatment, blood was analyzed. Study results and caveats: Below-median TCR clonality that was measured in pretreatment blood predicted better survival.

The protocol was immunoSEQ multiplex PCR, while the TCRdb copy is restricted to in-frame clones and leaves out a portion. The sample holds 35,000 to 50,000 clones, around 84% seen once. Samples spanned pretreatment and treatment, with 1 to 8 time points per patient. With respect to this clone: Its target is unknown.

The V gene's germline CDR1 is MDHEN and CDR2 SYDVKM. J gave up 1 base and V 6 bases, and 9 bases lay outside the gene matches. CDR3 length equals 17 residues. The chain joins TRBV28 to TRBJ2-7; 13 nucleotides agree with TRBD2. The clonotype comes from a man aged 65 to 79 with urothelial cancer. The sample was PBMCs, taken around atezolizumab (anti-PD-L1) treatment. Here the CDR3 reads CASSSPGTSGTSYEQYF. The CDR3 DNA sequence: TGTGCCAGCAGCTCACCCGGGACTAGCGGGACATCCTACGAGCAGTACTTC.